Here is one T cell receptor beta chain with its context. Enrollment of patients from Seattle took place during active infection, with longitudinal follow-up. This specimen comes from a study of blood T cell repertoires in COVID-19. Study-level information: Donors in the United States, Italy and Spain gave samples during acute or convalescent COVID-19. The analysed material was cDNA or gDNA that came from T cells, B-cell-depleted T cells, or PBMCs.

Between the trimmed V and J ends, which lost 4 bases and 1 base, there was a span of 11 bases. Germline V gene lookup returns CDR1 SGHDT and CDR2 YYEEEE. CDR3 length: 15 residues. Per the study methods: Nucleated cell counts were estimated from reference gene primer amplification. Assay used: immunoSEQ multiplex PCR; TCRdb lists only in-frame clones, some missing. That table gives V, J and clone size, and the DNA gave D and trimming. The sample has 250,000 to 300,000 clones, 80% to 95% seen once. What was sequenced was peripheral blood. This TCR derives from a woman aged 30 to 39 with COVID-19, enrolled during active disease. J is TRBJ1-4 and V is TRBV5-6, with a weak D call TRBD1 (6 bases). CDR3 sequence (DNA): TGTGCCAGCAGCCCCTCAGGGGTAACTAATGAAAAACTGTTTTTT. Its protein is CASSPSGVTNEKLFF.